This T cell receptor (beta chain) was captured in a study of identical twins. The study's findings and limits: Twins shared beta out-of-frame sequences in excess, but this excess was weaker.

About this clonotype itself: Antigen: not known. This clone may be a read error of a much larger clone one base away.

The CDR3 runs 15 residues. Trimming took 7 bases from V and 3 from J; bases not matched to a gene: 11. In germline, CDR1 is SGHVS, CDR2 FQNEAQ. cDNA molecules carried unique molecular identifiers, and template switching added a universal primer site. From the 5' RACE reads, TCRdb called clonotypes with MiXCR, one entry per CDR3 protein. The sample contains hundreds of thousands of distinct CDR3 sequences, around 8.1% of which appear only once. These data are also associated with another study on yellow fever vaccine responses in identical twins.

The V call is TRBV7-8, the J call TRBJ1-1, with 7 bases lining up with TRBD1. Sequences were obtained from memory (CD45RO+) T cells sorted from blood. The TCR sequence derives from a woman aged 18 to 35 in good health. DNA of the CDR3: TGTGCCAGCATGCGATGGGGGGACAGTGACACTGAAGCTTTCTTT. This sequence encodes CASMRWGDSDTEAFF.